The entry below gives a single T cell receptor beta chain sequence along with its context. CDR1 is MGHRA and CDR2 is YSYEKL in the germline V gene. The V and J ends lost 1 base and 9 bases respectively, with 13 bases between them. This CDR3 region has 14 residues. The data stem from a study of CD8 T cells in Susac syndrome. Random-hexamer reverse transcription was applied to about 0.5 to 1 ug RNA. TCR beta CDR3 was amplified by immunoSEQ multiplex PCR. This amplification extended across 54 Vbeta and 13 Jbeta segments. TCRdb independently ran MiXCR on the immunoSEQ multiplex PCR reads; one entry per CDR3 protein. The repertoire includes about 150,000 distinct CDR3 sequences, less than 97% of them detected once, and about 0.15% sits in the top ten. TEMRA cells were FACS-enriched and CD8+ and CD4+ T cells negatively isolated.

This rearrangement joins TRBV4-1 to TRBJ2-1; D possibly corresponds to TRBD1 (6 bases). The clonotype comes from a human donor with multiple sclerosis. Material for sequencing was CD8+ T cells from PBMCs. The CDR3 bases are TGCGCCAGCAGCCAAGCCCCAGGGGCAGGTGAGCAGTTCTTC. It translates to CASSQAPGAGEQFF.